Below, one TCR beta chain is given with its context. Its antigen is undetermined. This CDR3 spans 13 amino acids. The V gene's germline CDR1 is SQVTM and CDR2 ANQGSEA. Template-switch reactions added UMIs with a 6-nucleotide sample barcode. After re-calling the 5' RACE reads, TCRdb lists one entry per CDR3 protein, DNA absent. The sample has 200,000 to 250,000 distinct CDR3 sequences. This sample is part of a study of monozygotic twins with inflammatory bowel disease. Study findings and constraints: Healthy twins showed more clonotype sharing with others than IBD patients, especially patients with disease activity. The co-twins with IBD showed lower TCRbeta diversity (inverse Simpson) than their healthy siblings.

Sample: blood. The receptor was isolated from a human donor with ulcerative colitis or Crohn's disease, or a healthy co-twin of an affected twin (not recorded which). This chain uses TRBV29-1 with TRBJ2-1; TCRdb names TRBD1, which stays unverified in the absence of DNA. CDR3 loop: CSARTSSYNEQFF.